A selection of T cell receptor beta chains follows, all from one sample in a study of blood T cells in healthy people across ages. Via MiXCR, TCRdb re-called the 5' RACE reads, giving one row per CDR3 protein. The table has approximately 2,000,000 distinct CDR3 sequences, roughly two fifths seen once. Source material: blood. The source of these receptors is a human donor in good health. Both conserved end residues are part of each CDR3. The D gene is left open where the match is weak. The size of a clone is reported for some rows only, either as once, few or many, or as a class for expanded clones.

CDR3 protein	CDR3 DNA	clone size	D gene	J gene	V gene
CASSQVKGGGGTFGDEQYF	TGTGCCAGCAGCCAAGTAAAGGGGGGTGGAGGAACCTTCGGCGACGAGCAGTACTTC	few	.	TRBJ2-7	TRBV14
CAIRERGATTTEQYF	TGTGCCATCCGCGAACGGGGGGCCACCACTACCGAGCAGTACTTC	.	.	TRBJ2-7	TRBV28
CATGQVVGNYGYTF	TGTGCCACCGGACAGGTAGTGGGGAACTATGGCTACACCTTC	few	TRBD1	TRBJ1-2	TRBV24-1
CASRLQSRTDTQYF	TGTGCCAGCAGATTGCAGAGCCGCACAGATACGCAGTATTTT	few	.	TRBJ2-3	TRBV12-3/TRBV12-4
CARTERTFPQDTEAFF	TGTGCCCGCACCGAAAGGACCTTCCCCCAGGACACTGAAGCTTTCTTT	.	.	TRBJ1-1	TRBV6-2/TRBV6-3
CASSFGGLGNQPQHF	TGTGCCAGCAGTTTTGGGGGATTGGGCAATCAGCCCCAGCATTTT	few	.	TRBJ1-5	TRBV6-2/TRBV6-3
CSAREEGGHYNEQFF	TGCAGTGCTAGAGAGGAGGGGGGGCATTATAATGAGCAGTTCTTC	.	.	TRBJ2-1	TRBV20-1
CSVERPSGGPSYNEQFF	TGCAGCGTTGAAAGGCCTAGCGGGGGCCCCTCCTACAATGAGCAGTTCTTC	.	TRBD2	TRBJ2-1	TRBV29-1
CASSNWGSPSNYGYTF	TGTGCCAGCAGCAATTGGGGGAGCCCTTCTAACTATGGCTACACCTTC	few	.	TRBJ1-2	TRBV7-2
CATTSAGVGNTIYF	TGTGCCACCACCAGCGCCGGGGTCGGAAACACCATATATTTT	.	.	TRBJ1-3	TRBV15
CAGSGPTDTQYF	TGTGCCGGCAGCGGGCCCACAGATACGCAGTATTTT	.	.	TRBJ2-3	TRBV7-3
CSARVRKETQYF	TGCAGTGCTAGGGTCAGAAAAGAGACCCAGTACTTC	once	.	TRBJ2-5	TRBV20-1
CASSSPDMSYSPLHF	TGTGCCAGCAGCTCCCCCGACATGTCGTATTCACCCCTCCACTTT	once	.	TRBJ1-6	TRBV7-2
CASGWMTGMNTEAFF	TGTGCTAGTGGTTGGATGACAGGGATGAACACTGAAGCTTTCTTT	.	TRBD1	TRBJ1-1	TRBV12-5
CASSWGLAGVTDTQYF	TGTGCCAGCAGTTGGGGACTAGCGGGGGTCACAGATACGCAGTATTTT	few	TRBD2	TRBJ2-3	TRBV6-5
CASSQSGQAYSNQPQHF	TGTGCCAGCAGCCAATCGGGACAGGCGTATAGCAATCAGCCCCAGCATTTT	.	TRBD1	TRBJ1-5	TRBV7-9
CASNSGQPNTGELFF	TGTGCCAGCAACTCCGGGCAGCCGAACACCGGGGAGCTGTTTTTT	.	.	TRBJ2-2	TRBV7-9
CSARSMNYPQETQYF	TGCAGTGCTAGAAGTATGAACTATCCCCAAGAGACCCAGTACTTC	.	.	TRBJ2-5	TRBV20-1
CASSVEGTEETQYF	TGTGCCAGCAGCGTCGAAGGGACGGAAGAGACCCAGTACTTC	few	.	TRBJ2-5	TRBV9
CASSPRTGRETQYF	TGTGCCAGCAGCCCCCGGACAGGGCGAGAGACCCAGTACTTC	many	TRBD1	TRBJ2-5	TRBV6-5
CASSQGGGGDTEAFF	TGCGCCAGCAGCCAAGGAGGGGGAGGGGACACTGAAGCTTTCTTT	.	.	TRBJ1-1	TRBV4-1
CASSQVSWTGDSPLHF	TGCGCCAGCAGCCAAGTATCGTGGACAGGGGATTCACCCCTCCACTTT	.	TRBD1	TRBJ1-6	TRBV4-1
CASTIGTARSNEQFF	TGTGCCAGCACTATAGGGACAGCCAGGTCGAATGAGCAGTTCTTC	.	TRBD1	TRBJ2-1	TRBV12-3/TRBV12-4
CASSLEAAYGYTF	TGTGCCAGCAGCTTGGAGGCAGCCTATGGCTACACCTTC	few	.	TRBJ1-2	TRBV7-9
CSARTTSGLAGIYEQYF	TGCAGTGCTAGAACTACCTCGGGACTAGCGGGAATCTACGAGCAGTACTTC	few	TRBD2	TRBJ2-7	TRBV20-1
CSARDDSGPSEQYF	TGCAGTGCTAGAGATGACAGTGGACCCAGCGAGCAGTACTTC	.	.	TRBJ2-7	TRBV20-1
CATSQEDNQPQHF	TGTGCCACCAGCCAGGAAGACAATCAGCCCCAGCATTTT	.	.	TRBJ1-5	TRBV24-1
CASSYGVPSTDTQYF	TGTGCCAGCAGTTACGGGGTCCCTAGCACAGATACGCAGTATTTT	.	.	TRBJ2-3	TRBV6-5
CASSLDLGRVAGATYNEQFF	TGTGCCAGCAGCTTAGATTTGGGGCGGGTGGCGGGGGCCACCTACAATGAGCAGTTCTTC	.	.	TRBJ2-1	TRBV11-2
CASSPYPGGGEGETQYF	TGCGCCAGCAGCCCGTACCCCGGAGGGGGGGAAGGAGAGACCCAGTACTTC	few	.	TRBJ2-5	TRBV4-3
CSARPSSGTRNYGHTF	TGCAGTGCTCGACCCTCCTCCGGGACAAGAAACTATGGCCACACCTTC	few	.	TRBJ1-2	TRBV20-1
CASSLSQSYGYTF	TGTGCCAGCAGCTTGAGTCAGAGTTATGGCTACACCTTC	many	.	TRBJ1-2	TRBV7-6
CASSPRVAGGNTQYF	TGTGCCAGCTCACCGCGAGTAGCGGGGGGAAATACGCAGTATTTT	.	TRBD2	TRBJ2-3	TRBV18
CASSPPGAEALSLTRYGYTF	TGTGCCAGCTCACCACCGGGGGCAGAGGCCTTGTCCCTAACCAGATATGGCTACACCTTC	.	.	TRBJ1-2	TRBV18
CAISEGQGGSYNEQFF	TGTGCCATCAGTGAAGGGCAGGGGGGCTCCTACAATGAGCAGTTCTTC	many	.	TRBJ2-1	TRBV10-3
CASSEAGLYEQYF	TGTGCCAGCAGTGAAGCGGGGCTCTACGAGCAGTACTTC	few	.	TRBJ2-7	TRBV6-1
CASTGTGQYEQYF	TGTGCCAGCACCGGGACAGGTCAATACGAGCAGTACTTC	many	TRBD1	TRBJ2-7	TRBV2
CSASRDTLTEAFF	TGCAGTGCTAGTCGGGACACCCTCACTGAAGCTTTCTTT	.	.	TRBJ1-1	TRBV20-1
CASSPDPSGGDLGTQYF	TGTGCCAGCAGTCCAGACCCTAGCGGGGGGGACCTTGGGACCCAGTACTTC	.	TRBD2	TRBJ2-5	TRBV2
CAGFGADTDTQYF	TGTGCCGGTTTCGGGGCCGACACAGATACGCAGTATTTT	.	.	TRBJ2-3	TRBV2
CASSQRLGVVNTEAFF	TGCGCCAGCAGCCAAAGGCTTGGAGTAGTGAACACTGAAGCTTTCTTT	.	.	TRBJ1-1	TRBV4-3
CASSPSGTGDTGELFF	TGTGCCAGCTCACCCTCCGGGACAGGGGACACCGGGGAGCTGTTTTTT	once	TRBD1	TRBJ2-2	TRBV18
CASSQLTDSGNTIYF	TGTGCCAGCAGCCAACTCACAGACTCTGGAAACACCATATATTTT	once	.	TRBJ1-3	TRBV4-2
CASSQGPSSGGYNEQFF	TGTGCCAGCAGCCAAGGTCCCTCTAGCGGGGGGTACAATGAGCAGTTCTTC	.	TRBD2	TRBJ2-1	TRBV3-1
CASSTTGGSTEAFF	TGTGCCAGTAGTACGACAGGAGGGAGCACTGAAGCTTTCTTT	.	.	TRBJ1-1	TRBV19
CASTPMGTAGKTQYF	TGTGCCAGCACCCCCATGGGGACGGCGGGGAAAACGCAGTATTTT	few	.	TRBJ2-3	TRBV5-5
CASRGPSRETQYF	TGTGCCAGCAGGGGGCCTTCAAGGGAGACCCAGTACTTC	few	.	TRBJ2-5	TRBV5-5
CASSLRPNNNSPLHF	TGTGCCAGCAGTTTACGGCCGAACAATAATTCACCCCTCCACTTT	.	.	TRBJ1-6	TRBV12-3/TRBV12-4
CASRSGPGLGERGQYF	TGTGCCAGCAGATCAGGCCCGGGACTAGGGGAAAGGGGCCAGTACTTC	few	TRBD2	TRBJ2-7	TRBV6-6
CASSPPGGGPGNTEAFF	TGTGCCAGCAGCCCACCGGGGGGCGGGCCGGGGAACACTGAAGCTTTCTTT	.	.	TRBJ1-1	TRBV7-9
CASTFGTAGVNEQFF	TGTGCCAGCACCTTTGGGACAGCGGGCGTCAATGAGCAGTTCTTC	few	.	TRBJ2-1	TRBV6-5
CSVHTNQNAKQYF	TGCAGCGTCCATACCAACCAAAACGCGAAGCAGTACTTC	few	.	TRBJ2-4	TRBV29-1
CASSPQPGQSFYGYTF	TGTGCCAGCTCGCCTCAGCCGGGACAGTCTTTCTATGGCTACACCTTC	few	TRBD1	TRBJ1-2	TRBV18
CASSSDRAGNEQFF	TGTGCCAGCAGTTCCGACAGGGCGGGCAATGAGCAGTTCTTC	once	TRBD1	TRBJ2-1	TRBV6-4